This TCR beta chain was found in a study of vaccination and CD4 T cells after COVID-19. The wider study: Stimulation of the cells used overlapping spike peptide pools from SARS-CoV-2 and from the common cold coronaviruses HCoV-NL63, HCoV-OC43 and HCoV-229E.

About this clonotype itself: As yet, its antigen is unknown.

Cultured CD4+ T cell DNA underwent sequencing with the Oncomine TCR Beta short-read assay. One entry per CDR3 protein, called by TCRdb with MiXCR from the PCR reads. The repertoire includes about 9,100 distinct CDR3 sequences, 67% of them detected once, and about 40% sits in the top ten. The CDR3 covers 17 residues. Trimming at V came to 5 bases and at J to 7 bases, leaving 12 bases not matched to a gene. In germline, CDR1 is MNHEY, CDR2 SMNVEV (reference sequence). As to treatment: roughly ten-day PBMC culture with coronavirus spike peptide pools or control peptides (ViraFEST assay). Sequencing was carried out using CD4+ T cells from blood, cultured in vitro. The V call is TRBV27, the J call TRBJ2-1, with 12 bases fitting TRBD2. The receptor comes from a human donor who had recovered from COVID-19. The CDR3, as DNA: TGTGCCAGCAGTGCTACTTCTAGCGGGAGGGCCGGGAATGAGCAGTTCTTC. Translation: CASSATSSGRAGNEQFF.